What follows are 24 T cell receptor beta chains derived from one specimen sequenced in a study of monozygotic twins with inflammatory bowel disease. TCRdb reanalyzed the 5' RACE reads, giving one entry per CDR3 protein sequence and no DNA. The table gives about 160,000 distinct CDR3 sequences; the top ten clones make up roughly 2.6% of it. Sequences were obtained from blood. The receptors stem from a human donor with ulcerative colitis or Crohn's disease, or a healthy co-twin of an affected twin (not recorded which).

V is TRBV5-5 and J is TRBJ1-2. The germline V gene has CDR1 SGHKS and CDR2 YYEKEE (reference sequence). The CDR3 loop spans 16 amino acids. The CDR3 protein is CASSLGSISSSYGYTF.

The chain links TRBV7-9 to TRBJ2-5; no DNA is available, so the TRBD1 call from TCRdb remains unchecked. The germline gives CDR1 SEHNR, CDR2 FQNEAQ (reference sequence). The CDR3 length is 16 residues. CDR3 sequence reads: CASSLRLGQDGETQYF.

V and J are TRBV4-3 and TRBJ2-4. Germline CDR1 LGHNA, CDR2 YSLEER. CDR3 size: 17 residues. The CDR3: CASSQPLLRKSKNIQYF.

The rearrangement uses TRBV4-2 and TRBJ2-7; checking the TCRdb D call of TRBD1 is not possible without DNA. Germline V gene sequence: CDR1 LGHNA, CDR2 YNFKEQ. There are 14 residues in the CDR3. CDR3 amino acids: CASSQEEARYEQYF.

The V gene is TRBV7-2, the J gene TRBJ2-3; the D call of TRBD2 rests on TCRdb alone, since no DNA is present to check it. The CDR3 consists of 16 residues. Germline lookup yields CDR1 SGHTA and CDR2 FQGNSA. CDR3 sequence reads: CASSLLADPSTDTQYF.

The V and J genes are TRBV11-2 and TRBJ2-1; absent DNA, TCRdb's TRBD1 call cannot be checked. CDR1 and CDR2 from the germline V gene are SGHAT and FQNNGV. This CDR3 has 19 residues. CDR3 protein: CASSLPPGASRVSYNEQFF. The entire variable domain, with the rest obtained from reference TRBV11-2 and TRBJ2-1, is as follows: EAGVAQSPRYKIIEKRQSVAFWCNPISGHATLYWYQQILGQGPKLLIQFQNNGVVDDSQLPKDRFSAERLKGVDSTLKIQPAKLEDSAVYLCASSLPPGASRVSYNEQFFGPGTRLTVL.

This sequence joins TRBV20-1 and TRBJ2-1; TCRdb proposes TRBD1, but this gene call is untestable without DNA. Germline V CDR1 and CDR2: DFQATT, SNEGSKA (reference sequence). The CDR3 consists of 13 residues. CDR3 amino acids: CSAEPFGADEQFF.

This sequence joins TRBV6-5 and TRBJ2-1; no DNA is available, so the TRBD2 call from TCRdb remains unchecked. CDR1 and CDR2 (germline): MNHEY, SVGAGI. CDR3 size: 16 residues. The CDR3 loop is CASSSTDPSGGREQFF.

This chain uses TRBV28 with TRBJ2-2. Germline V gene sequence: CDR1 MDHEN, CDR2 SYDVKM. This CDR3 region has 16 residues. The CDR3 here is CVSSSFRTSNTGELFF.

The gene calls are TRBV20-1 and TRBJ2-7; TCRdb names TRBD1, which stays unverified in the absence of DNA. CDR3 length: 15 amino acids. The germline CDR1 and CDR2 sequences are DFQATT and SNEGSKA (reference sequence). The CDR3 loop is CSAPGPQGDSYEQYF.

This rearrangement joins TRBV4-2 to TRBJ2-1; checking the TCRdb D call of TRBD2 is not possible without DNA. Germline V lookup: CDR1 LGHNA, CDR2 YNFKEQ. This CDR3 region has 16 residues. Here the CDR3 reads CASSQSEGIPYNEQFF.

CDR3 in amino acids: CASSPTLTSGRGGETQYF. This chain links TRBV5-1 with TRBJ2-5; the D call from TCRdb, TRBD2, cannot be confirmed without DNA. The CDR3 sequence is 18 residues long. Germline loops: CDR1 SGHRS, CDR2 YFSETQ.

This chain joins TRBV30 and TRBJ2-3; with no DNA, the TCRdb D assignment of TRBD1 cannot be verified. CDR1 is GTSNPN, CDR2 SVGIG, per germline (reference sequence). The CDR3 is made up of 13 amino acids. CDR3 residues: CAWTPGSTDTQYF.

The V gene is TRBV12-3 or TRBV12-4, the J gene TRBJ1-6; as DNA is missing, the TRBD1 call by TCRdb cannot be tested. The CDR3 contains 15 residues. The CDR3 protein is CASSLGGQNNSPLHF.

CDR3 sequence reads: CSARLAGRTDTQYF. This chain links TRBV20-1 with TRBJ2-3; the TCRdb call, TRBD2, lacks DNA for checking. The CDR3 contains 14 residues. Germline V gene sequence: CDR1 DFQATT, CDR2 SNEGSKA (reference sequence).

This chain connects TRBV20-1 to TRBJ2-6; TCRdb designates TRBD1, a call that cannot be tested without DNA. The CDR3 extends over 14 amino acids. The germline V gene encodes CDR1 DFQATT and CDR2 SNEGSKA (reference sequence). The CDR3 protein is CSAREGAGANVLTF.

The V call is TRBV20-1, the J call TRBJ2-1. Germline-derived CDR1 and CDR2 are DFQATT and SNEGSKA (reference sequence). The CDR3 is 12 residues long. CDR3 loop: CSARVYNNEQFF.

The chain carries TRBV5-6 and TRBJ1-4. The CDR3 has 15 residues. In germline, CDR1 is SGHDT, CDR2 YYEEEE. The CDR3 reads CASRSLESTNEKLFF.

The rearrangement uses TRBV11-2 and TRBJ2-1; there is no DNA to check the TCRdb D call of TRBD1. Per the germline V gene, CDR1 is SGHAT and CDR2 is FQNNGV. This CDR3 is built from 16 residues. CDR3 sequence reads: CASSLDSGENYNEQFF.

The chain carries TRBV28 and TRBJ2-3; TCRdb names TRBD2, which stays unverified in the absence of DNA. This CDR3 has 17 amino acids. Germline V gene sequence: CDR1 MDHEN, CDR2 SYDVKM. The CDR3 loop reads CASSWESRDSPTDTQYF.

This rearrangement joins TRBV27 to TRBJ1-2; TCRdb selects TRBD1, and the lack of DNA leaves this call unchecked. Germline assignment: CDR1 MNHEY and CDR2 SMNVEV (reference sequence). The CDR3 has 14 residues. The chain's CDR3 is CASTRTGASYSYTF.

The chain couples TRBV10-3 to TRBJ2-2; with no DNA, the TCRdb D assignment of TRBD1 cannot be verified. Germline CDR1 and CDR2: ENHRY and SYGVKD. The CDR3 is 19 residues long. The CDR3 loop reads CAISETGGLALSGTGELFF.

V usage is TRBV27 and J usage is TRBJ2-3; TCRdb outputs TRBD1, but without DNA this stays unchecked. The CDR3 is 15 residues long. Germline V lookup: CDR1 MNHEY, CDR2 SMNVEV (reference sequence). CDR3 residues: CASSLGPGVIDTQYF.

CDR3 in amino acids: CASRHPRTSGNEQFF. The gene calls are TRBV7-2 and TRBJ2-1; checking the TCRdb D call of TRBD2 is not possible without DNA. The CDR3 sequence is 15 residues long. CDR1 and CDR2 from the germline V gene are SGHTA and FQGNSA.